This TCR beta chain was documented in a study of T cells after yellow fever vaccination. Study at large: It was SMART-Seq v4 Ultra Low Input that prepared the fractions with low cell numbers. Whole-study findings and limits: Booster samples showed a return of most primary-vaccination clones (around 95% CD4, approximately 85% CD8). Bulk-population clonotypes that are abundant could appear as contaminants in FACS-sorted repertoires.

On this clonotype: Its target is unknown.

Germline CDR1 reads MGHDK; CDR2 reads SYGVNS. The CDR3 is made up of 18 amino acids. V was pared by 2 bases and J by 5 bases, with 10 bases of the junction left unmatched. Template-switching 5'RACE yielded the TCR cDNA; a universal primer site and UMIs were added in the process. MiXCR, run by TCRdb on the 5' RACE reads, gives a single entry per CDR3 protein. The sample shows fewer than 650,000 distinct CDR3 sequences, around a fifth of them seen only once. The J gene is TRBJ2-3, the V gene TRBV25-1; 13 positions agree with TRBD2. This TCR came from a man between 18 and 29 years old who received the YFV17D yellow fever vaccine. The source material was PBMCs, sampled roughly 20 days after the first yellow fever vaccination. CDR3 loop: CASSEGFGTSGAGDTQYF. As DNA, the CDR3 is TGTGCCAGCAGTGAAGGTTTTGGGACTAGCGGGGCCGGAGATACGCAGTATTTT.